The 14 T cell receptor beta chains given below trace back to one sample, sequenced in a study of blood T cell repertoires in COVID-19. Some clones are missing from TCRdb's copy, which holds only in-frame ones; the method was immunoSEQ multiplex PCR. This sample yields 250,000 to 300,000 clones, of which roughly 85% are seen a single time; more than 4.5% belongs to the top ten. The sequenced sample consisted of peripheral blood. These TCRs come from a man in his fifties or sixties with active or convalescent COVID-19.

This chain connects TRBV7-3 to TRBJ2-3; TRBD1 matches at 7 bases. Trimming cost V 5 bases and J 5 bases; bases outside gene matches: 7. This CDR3 has 14 residues. Germline-derived CDR1 and CDR2 are SGHTA and FQGTGA. CDR3 in amino acids: CASSPRRGQDTQYF. For the CDR3, the DNA is TGTGCCAGCAGCCCCAGAAGGGGGCAAGATACGCAGTATTTT.

This chain uses TRBV11-2 with TRBJ2-7; TRBD2 matches 7 bases. The CDR3 covers 14 residues. Trimming took 6 bases from V and 9 from J; bases not matched to a gene: 14. Germline values: CDR1 SGHAT, CDR2 FQNNGV. CDR3 bases: TGTGCCAGCAGTCCACACCTAGCGGAAGCTCGGCAGTACTTC. Encoded protein: CASSPHLAEARQYF.

This clone was picked up a small number of times. This chain uses TRBV25-1 with TRBJ2-5; no clear D. The V gene's germline CDR1 is MGHDK and CDR2 SYGVNS. The CDR3 covers 14 residues. V lost 4 bases, J lost 5 bases, and 14 bases lay in between. CDR3 nucleotides: TGTGCCAGCAGTGCAAATCCCGTGCGGGAGACCCAGTACTTC. It specifies CASSANPVRETQYF.

This clone is a singleton in its sample. The chain couples TRBV28 to TRBJ2-7; a weak D match, TRBD2 (5 bases). This CDR3 has 13 amino acids. Germline values: CDR1 MDHEN, CDR2 SYDVKM. V shed 6 bases and J shed 4 bases, with 13 bases lying between them. In DNA form, the CDR3 reads TGTGCCAGCAGGCTTACAAGGAGGTACGAGCAGTACTTC. It encodes CASRLTRRYEQYF.

The CDR3 region has the DNA TGTGCCAGCAGCTCCCTGACAGGGAACTCCTACGAGCAGTACTTC. This translates into CASSSLTGNSYEQYF. The V gene is TRBV11-1, the J gene TRBJ2-7, with 7 bases fitting TRBD1. Germline trimming cut 4 bases from V and 0 bases from J; bases unmatched to any gene: 6. CDR1 and CDR2 (germline): SGHAT, FQDESV (reference sequence). This CDR3 comprises 15 residues.

This clone has only one observation. The gene calls are TRBV4-1 and TRBJ2-1; 11 bases are a match to TRBD2. CDR3 length equals 14 residues. Germline V gene lookup returns CDR1 MGHRA and CDR2 YSYEKL. With V trimmed by 3 bases and J by 5 bases, 0 bases remained unmatched. CDR3 region: CASSQTSGNNEQFF. For the CDR3, the DNA is TGCGCCAGCAGCCAGACTAGCGGGAACAATGAGCAGTTCTTC.

This sequence joins TRBV5-1 and TRBJ1-1, with 7 bases lining up with TRBD1. Per the germline V gene, CDR1 is SGHRS and CDR2 is YFSETQ. This CDR3 region has 14 residues. V shed 4 bases and J 5 bases; nucleotides not matched to a gene: 8. This CDR3 reads CASSPQGVGTEAFF. The CDR3 nucleotides are TGCGCCAGCAGCCCCCAGGGGGTGGGAACTGAAGCTTTCTTT.

The chain employs TRBV4-2 and TRBJ1-2; 8 bases align to TRBD1. Germline trimming cut 6 bases from V and 0 bases from J; bases unmatched to any gene: 12. CDR1 and CDR2 (germline): LGHNA, YNFKEQ. This CDR3 spans 17 amino acids. The CDR3 loop reads CASRGDRWTKANYGYTF. The CDR3 bases are TGTGCCAGCAGGGGGGACAGGTGGACAAAAGCTAACTATGGCTACACCTTC.

This clone was seen more than once but under ten times. The chain has TRBV4-3 and TRBJ2-5; 8 bases are a match to TRBD2. The germline V gene has CDR1 LGHNA and CDR2 YSLEER. V lost 0 bases, J lost 3 bases, and 6 bases stayed unmatched. The CDR3 contains 16 residues. The CDR3 protein is CASSQEWGLGEETQYF. The CDR3 DNA reads as TGCGCCAGCAGCCAAGAGTGGGGACTAGGGGAAGAGACCCAGTACTTC.

The chain recombines TRBV7-9 with TRBJ2-7; D uncertain. The CDR3 contains 12 residues. Germline CDR1 SEHNR, CDR2 FQNEAQ (reference sequence). Trimming removed 5 bases at V and 7 bases at J, with 12 bases between. The DNA of the CDR3 is TGTGCCAGCAGCCGTACCTTCGGGGAGCAGTACTTC. Translating gives CASSRTFGEQYF.

The chain joins TRBV5-1 to TRBJ2-1; D uncertain. CDR1 SGHRS and CDR2 YFSETQ come from the germline V gene. The germline V and J ends were trimmed by 9 bases and 6 bases, with 13 bases remaining between them. The CDR3 runs 12 residues. The CDR3 DNA follows: TGCGCCACCTCATTCGGCGGCAATGAGCAGTTCTTC. Translation: CATSFGGNEQFF.

V usage is TRBV15 and J usage is TRBJ2-3; 7 bases map to TRBD2. The V and J ends lost 5 bases and 0 bases, in that order; junction bases with no gene match: 5. Germline-derived CDR1 and CDR2 are LNHNV and YYDKDF (reference sequence). The CDR3 totals 15 residues. Here the CDR3 DNA reads TGTGCCACCAGCGAGCGGGGCCCTAGCACAGATACGCAGTATTTT. Encoded protein: CATSERGPSTDTQYF.

This clone was seen only once. The chain combines TRBV4-3 with TRBJ1-6; D not certain. CDR1 and CDR2 from the germline V gene are LGHNA and YSLEER. The CDR3 contains 15 residues. Trimming cost V 4 bases and J 0 bases, with 7 bases left between them. In nucleotides, the CDR3 is TGCGCCAGCAGCCGACAAAGCTCCTATAATTCACCCCTCCACTTT. It encodes CASSRQSSYNSPLHF.

The V and J genes are TRBV28 and TRBJ2-1; D is unresolved. In germline, CDR1 is MDHEN, CDR2 SYDVKM. V gave up 6 bases and J gave up 12 bases, with 24 bases separating them. The CDR3 has 15 amino acids. CDR3 bases: TGTGCCAGCAGCCCCGTCGGGTTGCTCGGCTCGGGGCAGTTCTTC. It translates to CASSPVGLLGSGQFF.